The source of this TCR beta chain is a study of blood T cell repertoires in COVID-19. Study background: COVID-19 samples, acute and convalescent, were from the United States, Italy and Spain. Sample material is recorded as cDNA or gDNA derived from T cells, B-cell-depleted T cells, or PBMCs.

Assay used: immunoSEQ multiplex PCR; TCRdb lists only in-frame clones, some missing. The sample holds 330,000 or so clones, about nine tenths seen once. The material sequenced was peripheral blood. This receptor was identified in a man between 25 and 39 years old with COVID-19, enrolled during active disease.

The CDR3 nucleotides are TGTGCCAGCAGCTTAGCGGGGACAACCTATTTAATGAACTATGGCTACACCTTC. This gives the protein CASSLAGTTYLMNYGYTF. J is TRBJ1-2 and V is TRBV11-2; D is perhaps TRBD1 (6 bases). V was pared by 1 base and J by 2 bases, with 20 bases between. CDR1 and CDR2 from the germline V gene are SGHAT and FQNNGV. This CDR3 is built from 18 residues.